This T cell receptor beta chain was captured by sequencing in a study of cytomegalovirus exposure and HLA in healthy donors. The V end lost 4 bases, the J end lost 4 bases, and 13 bases lay between the germline ends. The germline V gene has CDR1 MNHEY and CDR2 SVGAGI. The CDR3 runs 14 residues. Data came from immunoSEQ multiplex PCR; TCRdb stores just in-frame clones and leaves some out. The data hold approximately 120,000 clones, with about 88% observed a single time. Sequencing was performed on PBMCs. This chain joins TRBV6-5 and TRBJ1-2, with no clear D. The receptor was isolated from a woman younger than 35 in good health and CMV-seronegative. CDR3 sequence reads: CASSSHSRSYGYTF. As DNA, the CDR3 is TGTGCCAGCAGTTCCCACTCCAGGTCCTATGGCTACACCTTC.